One and the same sample provided the 32 T cell receptor beta chains below, sequenced in a study of sequential checkpoint blockade in melanoma (dated by TCRdb to between 2018 and 2021). Library prep was done by the immunoSEQ multiplex PCR assay. Held by TCRdb, this immuneACCESS table contains in-frame sequences only and omits some clones. Under half of the omission traces to an unresolved V gene where checked; the cause of the rest is unknown. This sample lists tens of thousands of clones; approximately 85% were detected once. Around 5.4% of the sample is in the top ten clones. The sample's treatment or condition, from its label and the paper: randomized to nivolumab then ipilimumab (arm A) or the reverse (arm B). The input for sequencing was CD8+ T cells sorted from blood (inferred from file names), taken from a patient given nivolumab and ipilimumab in sequence. These receptors were obtained from a human donor with melanoma.

The J gene is TRBJ1-1, the V gene TRBV11-2, with a weak D call TRBD1 (5 bases). CDR3 size: 14 residues. Germline values: CDR1 SGHAT, CDR2 FQNNGV. The V end lost 5 bases, the J end lost 7 bases, and 17 bases lay between the germline ends. The CDR3 DNA sequence: TGTGCCAGCAGCGCCGGGGGGGACCACAGTGAAGCTTTCTTT. Protein product: CASSAGGDHSEAFF.

The CDR3 DNA sequence: TGTGCCAGCACCATTACAGGTGGTTTGAGAAATGAGCAGTTCTTC. Protein: CASTITGGLRNEQFF. The rearrangement uses TRBV6-6 and TRBJ2-1; D is perhaps TRBD1 (5 bases). Trimming stripped 7 bases from V and 7 bases from J, with 20 bases between. CDR3 length equals 15 residues. Germline V gives CDR1 MNHNY, CDR2 SVGAGI (reference sequence).

The table lists this clone with a few counts. The chain uses TRBV28 and TRBJ1-2; D is unclear. The length of the CDR3 is 11 residues. V lost 6 bases, J lost 7 bases, and 9 bases lay in between. The germline gives CDR1 MDHEN, CDR2 SYDVKM. This chain's CDR3 is CASRSEGGYTF. The CDR3 nucleotides read TGTGCCAGCAGATCAGAGGGTGGCTACACCTTC.

CDR3 in amino acids: CASSRDNGGYGYTF. The DNA of the CDR3 is TGTGCCAGCAGCCGGGACAACGGAGGCTATGGCTACACCTTC. The chain uses TRBV5-6 and TRBJ1-2; weak D call: TRBD1 (6 bases). This CDR3 has 14 residues. In germline, CDR1 is SGHDT, CDR2 YYEEEE. The germline V and J ends were trimmed by 4 bases and 4 bases, with 14 bases remaining between them. Looking up the rest from reference TRBV5-6 and TRBJ1-2 gives the full variable domain: DAGVTQSPTHLIKTRGQQVTLRCSPKSGHDTVSWYQQALGQGPQFIFQYYEEEERQRGNFPDRFSGHQFPNYSSELNVNALLLGDSALYLCASSRDNGGYGYTFGSGTRLTVV.

The chain employs TRBV13 and TRBJ2-1, with 10 bases matching TRBD1. This CDR3 contains 15 residues. The junction had 10 bases not matched to a gene; V was cut back by 6 bases and J by 8 bases. Germline CDR1 reads PRHDT; CDR2 reads FYEKMQ (reference sequence). The CDR3 protein is CASSSRQGATDEQFF. CDR3 nucleotides: TGTGCCAGCAGTTCCCGACAGGGGGCGACCGATGAGCAGTTCTTC.

The rearrangement links TRBV5-1 to TRBJ2-7; 9 bases fit TRBD1. Germline CDR1 reads SGHRS; CDR2 reads YFSETQ. The CDR3 is 16 residues long. Losses at the gene ends were 3 bases for V and 5 bases for J; bases not matched to a gene: 12. The CDR3 region has the DNA TGCGCCAGCAGCTCGCAGTTTACAGGGGGCGTCGACGAGCAGTACTTC. Translation gives CASSSQFTGGVDEQYF. The whole variable domain, remainder taken from reference TRBV5-1 and TRBJ2-7, is KAGVTQTPRYLIKTRGQQVTLSCSPISGHRSVSWYQQTPGQGLQFLFEYFSETQRNKGNFPGRFSGRQFSNSRSEMNVSTLELGDSALYLCASSSQFTGGVDEQYFGPGTRLTVT.

The chain combines TRBV6-5 with TRBJ1-6; D ambiguous. The CDR3 runs 16 residues. V dropped 0 bases and J dropped 8 bases, with 14 bases sitting between them. In germline, CDR1 is MNHEY, CDR2 SVGAGI. This chain's CDR3 is CASSYSETIEDSPLHF. For the CDR3, the DNA is TGTGCCAGCAGTTACTCGGAAACAATAGAGGATTCACCCCTCCACTTT.

CDR3 residues: CSVPNRGYTEAFF. The CDR3 coding sequence is TGCAGCGTTCCTAACAGGGGGTATACTGAAGCTTTCTTT. The rearrangement uses TRBV29-1 and TRBJ1-1, with 8 bases matching TRBD1. The CDR3 contains 13 residues. Unmatched junction bases numbered 7, after V lost 5 bases and J lost 5 bases. CDR1 and CDR2 (germline): SQVTM, ANQGSEA.

The chain has TRBV9 and TRBJ1-1; no definite D call. In germline, CDR1 is SGDLS, CDR2 YYNGEE. The CDR3 sequence is 18 residues long. V was cut by 0 bases and J by 0 bases, with 18 bases left in between. In nucleotides, the CDR3 is TGTGCCAGCAGCGTAGGAGTCTCCTTAAAGCACGTGAACACTGAAGCTTTCTTT. Translating it yields CASSVGVSLKHVNTEAFF.

This rearrangement joins TRBV5-1 to TRBJ1-2; TRBD1 matches at 11 bases. With 4 bases clipped from V and 7 bases from J, the junction kept 6 bases outside the gene matches. The CDR3 runs 14 residues. From germline, CDR1 is SGHRS and CDR2 YFSETQ. CDR3 sequence (DNA): TGCGCCAGCAGCATGGACAGGGGGCCCTCTGGCTACACCTTC. Its protein product is CASSMDRGPSGYTF.

The chain uses TRBV6-5 and TRBJ2-5; D gene uncertain. V lost 0 bases to trimming and J lost 5 bases, with 7 bases between them. Germline CDR1 MNHEY, CDR2 SVGAGI. This CDR3 is built from 13 residues. CDR3 region: CASSYSVGETQYF. The CDR3 DNA follows: TGTGCCAGCAGTTACTCTGTCGGGGAGACCCAGTACTTC.

This chain uses TRBV7-9 with TRBJ2-3; no reliable D call. Germline CDR1 is SEHNR and CDR2 is FQNEAQ (reference sequence). The CDR3 contains 14 residues. V was clipped by 5 bases and J by 2 bases, with 11 bases between them. In nucleotides, the CDR3 is TGTGCCAGCAGCCGTGAGCACTTCACAGATACGCAGTATTTT. The encoded protein is CASSREHFTDTQYF.

The chain joins TRBV27 to TRBJ1-5; D gene unclear. The CDR3 is made up of 15 amino acids. V was trimmed by 0 bases and J by 1 base, leaving 7 bases between them. Germline loops: CDR1 MNHEY, CDR2 SMNVEV (reference sequence). CDR3 DNA sequence: TGTGCCAGCAGTTTATCAAATCCGAGCAATCAGCCCCAGCATTTT. Protein: CASSLSNPSNQPQHF.

V is TRBV28 and J is TRBJ1-5; D perhaps matches TRBD1 (5 bases). The CDR3 is 15 residues long. In germline, CDR1 is MDHEN, CDR2 SYDVKM. V shed 3 bases and J shed 4 bases, with 13 bases lying between them. The CDR3 is CASSFIGGGNQPQHF. DNA for the CDR3: TGTGCCAGCAGTTTCATCGGCGGGGGTAATCAGCCCCAGCATTTT.

This rearrangement joins TRBV10-2 to TRBJ2-7; 7 bases agree with TRBD1. From germline, CDR1 is WSHSY and CDR2 SAAADI. This CDR3 has 14 amino acids. J gave up 5 bases and V 1 base, and 5 bases lay outside the gene matches. This CDR3 reads CASSEFTGVNEQYF. The DNA for the CDR3 is TGCGCCAGCAGTGAGTTTACAGGGGTCAACGAGCAGTACTTC.

The J gene is TRBJ2-1, the V gene TRBV5-4; 9 nucleotides agree with TRBD2. The CDR3 loop spans 17 amino acids. With 3 bases clipped from V and 5 bases from J, the junction kept 12 bases outside the gene matches. Germline CDR1 SGHNT, CDR2 YYREEE (reference sequence). The CDR3 sequence: CASSSREEAGGNNEQFF. CDR3 bases: TGTGCCAGCAGCTCCCGCGAGGAAGCGGGGGGTAACAATGAGCAGTTCTTC.

The gene calls are TRBV19 and TRBJ2-3; 7 nucleotides agree with TRBD1. Losses at the gene ends were 1 base for V and 3 bases for J; bases not matched to a gene: 7. This CDR3 spans 16 amino acids. Germline values: CDR1 LNHDA, CDR2 SQIVND (reference sequence). The CDR3 DNA reads as TGTGCCAGTAGTATAGCCATAGACAGGGATACAGATACGCAGTATTTT. Its translation is CASSIAIDRDTDTQYF.

This chain joins TRBV2 and TRBJ2-1; a possible D gene is TRBD2 (6 bases). With 11 bases removed from V and 8 bases from J, the gap between germline ends came to 16 bases. The CDR3 sequence is 12 residues long. Germline V lookup: CDR1 SNHLY, CDR2 FYNNEI. In nucleotides, the CDR3 is TGTGCCGGGCTAGCGCCTTCCGATGAGCAGTTCTTC. Translating it yields CAGLAPSDEQFF.

The chain combines TRBV9 with TRBJ1-4; a weak D match, TRBD1 (6 bases). CDR3 size: 16 residues. Germline V gives CDR1 SGDLS, CDR2 YYNGEE. The V end was cut by 2 bases, the J end by 3 bases, with 14 bases between. The CDR3, as DNA: TGTGCCAGCAGCGTCGGTATCCAGGGGCCTAATGAAAAACTGTTTTTT. This gives the protein CASSVGIQGPNEKLFF.

With respect to this clone: Other DNA sequences of this sample code for an identical CDR3. This chain links TRBV6-5 with TRBJ2-1, with 9 positions matching TRBD2. Trimming at V came to 5 bases and at J to 2 bases, leaving 4 bases not matched to a gene. The germline V gene encodes CDR1 MNHEY and CDR2 SVGAGI. The CDR3 length is 15 residues. The DNA of the CDR3 is TGTGCCAGCAGTACCGGGACTAGCCCCTACAATGAGCAGTTCTTC. Translated: CASSTGTSPYNEQFF.

The chain has TRBV28 and TRBJ2-7; D ambiguous. V was cut by 3 bases and J by 7 bases, with 10 bases left in between. Germline V gene data show CDR1 as MDHEN and CDR2 as SYDVKM. This CDR3 region has 12 residues. The CDR3 loop is CASSFVAREQYF. The CDR3 DNA reads as TGTGCCAGCAGTTTTGTGGCCAGGGAGCAGTACTTC.

The J gene is TRBJ2-7, the V gene TRBV28; 9 nucleotides align to TRBD1. Per the germline V gene, CDR1 is MDHEN and CDR2 is SYDVKM. The V gene end was trimmed by 5 bases and the J gene end by 2 bases; junction bases not matched to a gene: 7. This CDR3 region has 15 residues. The CDR3 protein is CASSQHRDRAYEQYF. CDR3 nucleotide sequence: TGTGCCAGCAGTCAACACCGGGACAGGGCCTACGAGCAGTACTTC.

The chain employs TRBV19 and TRBJ2-1, with 10 bases fitting TRBD1. In germline, CDR1 is LNHDA, CDR2 SQIVND (reference sequence). V gave up 6 bases and J gave up 4 bases; unmatched junction bases: 12. This CDR3 has 17 amino acids. CDR3 DNA: TGTGCCAGTAGCGACTCACCGGGACAGGGGTTGTACAATGAGCAGTTCTTC. Protein sequence: CASSDSPGQGLYNEQFF.

V gene TRBV6-6 combines with J gene TRBJ2-7; 7 bases match TRBD1. The CDR3 is 13 amino acids. Looked up from germline, CDR1 is MNHNY and CDR2 is SVGAGI (reference sequence). V lost 9 bases to trimming and J lost 2 bases; unmatched junction nucleotides: 7. Here the CDR3 DNA reads TGTGCCAGTACAGGGGCCCCGGCCTACGAGCAGTACTTC. This translates into CASTGAPAYEQYF.

The V call is TRBV19, the J call TRBJ2-7; D may be TRBD1 (5 bases). The CDR3 is 16 amino acids. Germline V gives CDR1 LNHDA, CDR2 SQIVND (reference sequence). V lost 0 bases, J lost 2 bases, and 14 bases lay in between. CDR3 sequence (DNA): TGTGCCAGTAGTATAGATTCAGGGATTTCCACCTACGAGCAGTACTTC. Protein sequence: CASSIDSGISTYEQYF.

The V and J genes are TRBV29-1 and TRBJ1-1; TRBD1 is a possible D gene (5 bases). The CDR3 has 10 amino acids. Trimming shortened V by 6 bases and J by 5 bases, and 7 bases separated the two germline ends. The germline V gene has CDR1 SQVTM and CDR2 ANQGSEA. Written as DNA, the CDR3 is TGCAGCGTCCAGGGTACTGAAGCTTTCTTT. Amino acid sequence: CSVQGTEAFF.

The V gene is TRBV7-2, the J gene TRBJ2-7, with unresolved D. The germline V and J ends were trimmed by 5 bases and 0 bases, with 8 bases remaining between them. The V gene's germline CDR1 is SGHTA and CDR2 FQGNSA. The length of the CDR3 is 13 residues. CDR3 bases: TGTGCCAGCAGCCCATCGGGCTCCTACGAGCAGTACTTC. This codes for CASSPSGSYEQYF.

The chain joins TRBV4-1 to TRBJ1-1; 8 bases are a match to TRBD1. V was pared by 4 bases and J by 3 bases, with 4 bases of the junction left unmatched. The germline CDR1 and CDR2 sequences are MGHRA and YSYEKL. The CDR3 runs to 14 residues. CDR3 coding DNA: TGCGCCAGCAGCCTTATGACAGGGGACACTGAAGCTTTCTTT. It codes for CASSLMTGDTEAFF.

On this clone: The sample holds other DNA sequences that translate to the same CDR3. The CDR3 DNA reads as TGTGCCAGCAGTTTGGGACAGGGGAATCAGCCCCAGCATTTT. Its protein is CASSLGQGNQPQHF. V is TRBV28 and J is TRBJ1-5, with 10 nucleotides matching TRBD1. The CDR3 has 14 residues. V shed 3 bases, J shed 4 bases, and the junction held 0 bases outside the gene matches. Germline V gives CDR1 MDHEN, CDR2 SYDVKM.

The CDR3 nucleotides read TGTGCCAGCAGTGACCAAGGGGAACCGGGACTAGCGGGGCTTAGCACAGATACGCAGTATTTT. It encodes CASSDQGEPGLAGLSTDTQYF. The chain carries TRBV6-4 and TRBJ2-3; the match to TRBD2 covers 13 bases. Trimming at V came to 2 bases and at J to 0 bases, leaving 14 bases not matched to a gene. The CDR3 length is 21 residues. Looked up from germline, CDR1 is MRHNA and CDR2 is SNTAGT.

This clone was counted a single time. The chain carries TRBV19 and TRBJ2-1; weak D call: TRBD1 (6 bases). The germline gives CDR1 LNHDA, CDR2 SQIVND (reference sequence). This CDR3 is 12 amino acids long. Trimming took off 6 bases at V and 9 bases at J, with 12 bases between the two ends. CDR3 amino acids: CASREQGSEQFF. The CDR3 region has the DNA TGTGCCAGTAGGGAACAGGGAAGTGAGCAGTTCTTC.

The V call is TRBV7-6, the J call TRBJ2-2; D might be TRBD2 (6 bases). Between the trimmed V and J ends, which lost 7 bases and 5 bases, there was a span of 20 bases. The germline V gene encodes CDR1 SGHVS and CDR2 FNYEAQ. The CDR3 extends over 16 amino acids. As DNA, the CDR3 is TGTGCCAGCACCTGGATGGAGGGAGCGGAAACCGGGGAGCTGTTTTTT. The encoded protein is CASTWMEGAETGELFF.